The 21 T cell receptor beta chains below were found in one sample sequenced in a study of PD-1 blockade in mismatch repair-deficient tumors. Clones were read by immunoSEQ multiplex PCR, and TCRdb kept only the in-frame ones, dropping some. The repertoire has 35,000 to 40,000 clones, roughly 77% of them found once; the top ten carry 22%. The source material was peripheral blood, sampled 4 weeks after starting pembrolizumab. The source is an adult with mismatch repair-deficient cancer.

The chain combines TRBV18 with TRBJ1-3; D possibly corresponds to TRBD1 (5 bases). The V and J ends lost 5 bases and 2 bases respectively, with 16 bases between them. This CDR3 contains 16 residues. The germline CDR1 and CDR2 sequences are KGHSH and LQKENI. As DNA, the CDR3 is TGTGCCAGCTCAGCGGGCCGGGACCGAGCTGGAAACACCATATATTTT. It specifies CASSAGRDRAGNTIYF.

The chain joins TRBV18 to TRBJ1-1; D call uncertain. V was cut by 2 bases and J by 0 bases, with 7 bases left in between. Germline-derived CDR1 and CDR2 are KGHSH and LQKENI. CDR3 length equals 14 residues. The DNA of the CDR3 is TGTGCCAGCTCACCAAAAACTTTGAACACTGAAGCTTTCTTT. Protein: CASSPKTLNTEAFF.

The DNA for the CDR3 is TGTGCCAGCAGCGATGGGACAGGCCCCGAGCAGTACTTC. It encodes CASSDGTGPEQYF. This chain connects TRBV5-4 to TRBJ2-7; 8 nucleotides align to TRBD1. The CDR3 consists of 13 residues. The germline CDR1 and CDR2 sequences are SGHNT and YYREEE (reference sequence). Trimming took 4 bases from V and 6 from J; bases not matched to a gene: 6.

The chain recombines TRBV6-1 with TRBJ2-1; 8 bases are a match to TRBD2. CDR1 MNHNS and CDR2 SASEGT come from the germline V gene. J gave up 0 bases and V 1 base, and 11 bases lay outside the gene matches. The length of the CDR3 is 19 residues. DNA for the CDR3: TGTGCCAGCAGTGAAGTCGGTAGCGGGATTTCTGCCTCCTACAATGAGCAGTTCTTC. Encoded protein: CASSEVGSGISASYNEQFF.

V and J are TRBV19 and TRBJ1-2; no definite D call. CDR3 length equals 13 residues. V was clipped by 5 bases and J by 4 bases, with 11 bases between them. Germline V gene sequence: CDR1 LNHDA, CDR2 SQIVND (reference sequence). In nucleotides, the CDR3 is TGTGCCAGTAGTTTTCGGACTGGCTATGGCTACACCTTC. This codes for CASSFRTGYGYTF.

This chain joins TRBV7-8 and TRBJ2-2; D is undetermined. The CDR3 has 14 residues. V was shortened by 1 base and J by 1 base, with 4 bases between the two germline ends. CDR1 is SGHVS, CDR2 FQNEAQ, per germline. The CDR3 DNA sequence: TGTGCCAGCAGCTTAGAAGAGAACACCGGGGAGCTGTTTTTT. Protein product: CASSLEENTGELFF.

This chain uses TRBV5-1 with TRBJ2-5; D is uncertain. The germline CDR1 and CDR2 sequences are SGHRS and YFSETQ. The CDR3 consists of 13 residues. The V end lost 1 base, the J end lost 5 bases, and 9 bases lay between the germline ends. CDR3 residues: CASSLSAMETQYF. In nucleotides, the CDR3 is TGCGCCAGCAGCTTGTCGGCGATGGAGACCCAGTACTTC. The variable domain in full, completed from reference TRBV5-1 and TRBJ2-5, reads KAGVTQTPRYLIKTRGQQVTLSCSPISGHRSVSWYQQTPGQGLQFLFEYFSETQRNKGNFPGRFSGRQFSNSRSEMNVSTLELGDSALYLCASSLSAMETQYFGPGTRLLVL.

Here the CDR3 DNA reads TGCGCCAGCAGCCAGGGGGACTTACCCTCCTACGAGCAGTACTTC. It is translated as CASSQGDLPSYEQYF. V gene TRBV4-3 combines with J gene TRBJ2-7, with D possibly matching TRBD2 (6 bases). Germline V CDR1 and CDR2: LGHNA, YSLEER. CDR3 size: 15 residues. Trimming stripped 3 bases from V and 0 bases from J, with 12 bases between.

This clone has just one count. The rearrangement uses TRBV4-3 and TRBJ2-7; D ambiguous. The CDR3 totals 20 residues. Germline assignment: CDR1 LGHNA and CDR2 YSLEER. V gave up 0 bases and J gave up 2 bases, with 26 bases separating them. CDR3 nucleotide sequence: TGCGCCAGCAGCCAAGATCTATCTTCGCGGAACTACCAGTCGACCTACGAGCAGTACTTC. It translates to CASSQDLSSRNYQSTYEQYF.

This chain connects TRBV7-2 to TRBJ2-7; no reliable D call. Between the trimmed V and J ends, which lost 2 bases and 0 bases, there was a span of 11 bases. Germline lookup yields CDR1 SGHTA and CDR2 FQGNSA. The length of the CDR3 is 15 residues. In DNA, the CDR3 is TGTGCCAGCAGCTTATGGGGTGTTAGCTCCTACGAGCAGTACTTC. Protein sequence: CASSLWGVSSYEQYF.

This clone was recorded many times. The chain has TRBV7-6 and TRBJ2-2, with 11 bases aligning to TRBD2. From germline, CDR1 is SGHVS and CDR2 FNYEAQ. The CDR3 extends over 15 amino acids. After removal of 4 bases from V and 4 bases from J, the junction contained 2 bases not matched to a gene. The CDR3: CASSYTSGGTGELFF. For the CDR3, the DNA is TGTGCCAGCAGCTACACTAGCGGGGGCACCGGGGAGCTGTTTTTT. Complete variable domain (other parts from reference TRBV7-6 and TRBJ2-2): GAGVSQSPRYKVTKRGQDVALRCDPISGHVSLYWYRQALGQGPEFLTYFNYEAQQDKSGLPNDRFSAERPEGSISTLTIQRTEQRDSAMYRCASSYTSGGTGELFFGEGSRLTVL.

The rearrangement joins TRBV11-3 to TRBJ1-3, with D unresolved. Germline V CDR1 and CDR2: SGHNT, YENEEA. The CDR3 loop spans 12 amino acids. Deletions cut 3 bases from V and 7 bases from J, with 7 bases between. The CDR3 spells CASSFESNTIYF. The CDR3 DNA follows: TGTGCCAGCAGCTTCGAATCGAACACCATATATTTT.

This chain links TRBV7-8 with TRBJ2-5, with unresolved D. The V end was cut by 0 bases, the J end by 2 bases, with 10 bases between. The CDR3 contains 15 residues. Germline CDR1 reads SGHVS; CDR2 reads FQNEAQ. In DNA, the CDR3 is TGTGCCAGCAGCTTAGCCCGCCTGAGGCAAGAGACCCAGTACTTC. This codes for CASSLARLRQETQYF.

J is TRBJ2-5 and V is TRBV7-9, with D tentatively TRBD1 or TRBD2 (7 bases each). V lost 8 bases and J 2 bases, leaving 15 bases between the germline ends. Germline V gives CDR1 SEHNR, CDR2 FQNEAQ (reference sequence). The CDR3 covers 14 residues. The DNA of the CDR3 is TGTGCCAGCGTCTGGGGGGGACAGCAAGAGACCCAGTACTTC. Residues: CASVWGGQQETQYF.

V and J are TRBV29-1 and TRBJ2-1; D call uncertain. Trimming removed 8 bases at V and 0 bases at J, with 23 bases between. The CDR3 sequence is 17 residues long. Germline V lookup: CDR1 SQVTM, CDR2 ANQGSEA. CDR3 in DNA: TGCAGCACCTACCCTCCACGCGGCTCAAGCTCCTACAATGAGCAGTTCTTC. Translating it yields CSTYPPRGSSSYNEQFF.

The gene calls are TRBV12-1 and TRBJ1-4. TRBV12-1 is flagged as a pseudogene. This CDR3 spans 15 amino acids. CDR3 DNA sequence: TGTGCCAGCAGCTTTTTATTGGGTCATAATGAAAAACTGTTTTTT. Translation gives CASSFLLGHNEKLFF.

A few counts support this clone. This chain uses TRBV19 with TRBJ2-1; D is undetermined. V was clipped by 8 bases and J by 0 bases, with 14 bases between them. CDR3 length: 15 residues. Germline loops: CDR1 LNHDA, CDR2 SQIVND (reference sequence). CDR3 coding DNA: TGTGCCAGTCAAAATTCCTATAGCTCCTACAATGAGCAGTTCTTC. Residues: CASQNSYSSYNEQFF.

The chain recombines TRBV28 with TRBJ2-7; 7 nucleotides match TRBD1. This CDR3 spans 16 amino acids. V was clipped by 5 bases and J by 4 bases; unmatched bases: 14. Germline lookup yields CDR1 MDHEN and CDR2 SYDVKM. The chain's CDR3 is CASSPLGGRVLYEQYF. In DNA, the CDR3 is TGTGCCAGCAGTCCCTTAGGGGGCAGGGTACTGTACGAGCAGTACTTC.

V usage is TRBV2 and J usage is TRBJ1-5; D is uncertain. The CDR3 length is 15 residues. Germline loops: CDR1 SNHLY, CDR2 FYNNEI. With 4 bases removed from V and 0 bases from J, the gap between germline ends came to 10 bases. The CDR3 DNA follows: TGTGCCAGCAGTGGAAGGACTTATAGCAATCAGCCCCAGCATTTT. It yields the protein CASSGRTYSNQPQHF.

This clone was seen more than once but under ten times. The rearrangement joins TRBV28 to TRBJ1-2; 9 bases map to TRBD1. The V gene end was trimmed by 2 bases and the J gene end by 4 bases; junction bases not matched to a gene: 2. Germline CDR1 reads MDHEN; CDR2 reads SYDVKM. The length of the CDR3 is 14 residues. CDR3 DNA: TGTGCCAGCAGTTTACCGGACAGGGGCTATGGCTACACCTTC. The encoded protein is CASSLPDRGYGYTF.

This chain joins TRBV19 and TRBJ2-2, with 9 bases aligning to TRBD1. CDR1 is LNHDA, CDR2 SQIVND, per germline (reference sequence). The CDR3 has 16 amino acids. With 7 bases clipped from V and 3 bases from J, the junction kept 9 bases outside the gene matches. The CDR3 DNA sequence: TGTGCCAGTACCCCGTGGGACAGGGTAGACACCGGGGAGCTGTTTTTT. It specifies CASTPWDRVDTGELFF.